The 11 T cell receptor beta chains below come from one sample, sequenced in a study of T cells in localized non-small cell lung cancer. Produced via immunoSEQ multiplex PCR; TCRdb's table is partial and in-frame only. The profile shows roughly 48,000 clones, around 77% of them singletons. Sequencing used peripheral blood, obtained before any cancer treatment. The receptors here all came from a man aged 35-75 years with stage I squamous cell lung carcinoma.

CDR3 coding DNA: TGTGCCACCCTTTCGACAGTATATAGCAATCAGCCCCAGCATTTT. This gives the protein CATLSTVYSNQPQHF. The J gene is TRBJ1-5, the V gene TRBV6-1; D perhaps matches TRBD1 (5 bases). The CDR3 has 15 residues. Between the trimmed V and J ends, which lost 10 bases and 0 bases, there was a span of 16 bases. Germline V gene sequence: CDR1 MNHNS, CDR2 SASEGT.

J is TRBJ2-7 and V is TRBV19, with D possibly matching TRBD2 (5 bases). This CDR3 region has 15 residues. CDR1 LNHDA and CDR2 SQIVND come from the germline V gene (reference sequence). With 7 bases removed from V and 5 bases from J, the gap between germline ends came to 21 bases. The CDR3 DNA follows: TGTGCCAGTAACTCTGGCCCTGGCCGGGGTGACGAGCAGTACTTC. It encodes CASNSGPGRGDEQYF.

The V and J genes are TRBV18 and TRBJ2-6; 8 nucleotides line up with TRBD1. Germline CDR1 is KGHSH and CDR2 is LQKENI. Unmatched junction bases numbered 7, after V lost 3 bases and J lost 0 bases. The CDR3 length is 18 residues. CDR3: CASSPGQAVGSGANVLTF. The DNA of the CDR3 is TGTGCCAGCTCACCGGGACAGGCTGTGGGCTCTGGGGCCAACGTCCTGACTTTC.

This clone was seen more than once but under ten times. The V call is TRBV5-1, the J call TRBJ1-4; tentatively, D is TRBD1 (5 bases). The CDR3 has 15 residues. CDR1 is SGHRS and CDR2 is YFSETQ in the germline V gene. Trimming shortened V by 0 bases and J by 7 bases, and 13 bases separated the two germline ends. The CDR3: CASSLAGSGGEKLFF. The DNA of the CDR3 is TGCGCCAGCAGCTTGGCCGGAAGCGGGGGTGAAAAACTGTTTTTT.

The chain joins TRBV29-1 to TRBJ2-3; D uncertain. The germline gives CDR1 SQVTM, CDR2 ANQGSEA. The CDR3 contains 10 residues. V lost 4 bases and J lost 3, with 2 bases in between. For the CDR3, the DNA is TGCAGCGTTGGGACAGATACGCAGTATTTT. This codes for CSVGTDTQYF.

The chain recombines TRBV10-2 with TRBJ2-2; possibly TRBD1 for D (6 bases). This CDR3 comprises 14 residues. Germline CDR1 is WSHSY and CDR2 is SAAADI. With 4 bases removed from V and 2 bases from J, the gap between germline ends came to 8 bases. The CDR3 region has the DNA TGCGCCAGCAGTGGGACAGTCAACACCGGGGAGCTGTTTTTT. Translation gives CASSGTVNTGELFF.

This chain's CDR3 is CASSLLAGGQGGEQFF. The CDR3 bases are TGTGCCAGCAGCCTACTAGCGGGGGGGCAGGGTGGTGAGCAGTTCTTC. The rearrangement uses TRBV7-2 and TRBJ2-1; TRBD2 agrees at 13 bases. The CDR3 is 16 residues long. Germline V gene lookup returns CDR1 SGHTA and CDR2 FQGNSA. The ends lost 5 bases at V and 9 bases at J; junction bases unmatched: 10.

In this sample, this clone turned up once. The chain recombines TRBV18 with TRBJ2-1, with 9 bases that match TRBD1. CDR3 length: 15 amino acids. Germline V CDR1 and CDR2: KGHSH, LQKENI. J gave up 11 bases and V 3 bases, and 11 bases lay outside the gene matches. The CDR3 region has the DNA TGTGCCAGCTCACCCCGGGACAGGGATGGTGGGAAGCAGTTCTTC. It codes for CASSPRDRDGGKQFF.

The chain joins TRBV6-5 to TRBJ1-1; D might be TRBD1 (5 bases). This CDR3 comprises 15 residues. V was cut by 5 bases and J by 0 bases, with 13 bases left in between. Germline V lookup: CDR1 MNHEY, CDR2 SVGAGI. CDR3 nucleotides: TGTGCCAGCAGTCCTAGACAGTTCATGAACACTGAAGCTTTCTTT. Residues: CASSPRQFMNTEAFF.

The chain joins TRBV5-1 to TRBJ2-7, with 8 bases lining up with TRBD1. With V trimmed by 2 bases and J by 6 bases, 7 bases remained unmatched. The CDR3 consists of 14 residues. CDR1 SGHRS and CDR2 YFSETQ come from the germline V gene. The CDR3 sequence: CASSFGQGGGEQYF. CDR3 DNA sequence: TGCGCCAGCAGCTTTGGACAGGGTGGAGGCGAGCAGTACTTC.

The CDR3: CASRPRDKWQQYF. The CDR3 DNA follows: TGTGCCAGCAGACCTAGGGACAAGTGGCAGCAGTACTTC. The V and J genes are TRBV6-5 and TRBJ2-7, with a possible D match to TRBD1 (6 bases). CDR1 MNHEY and CDR2 SVGAGI come from the germline V gene. V shed 6 bases and J shed 8 bases, with 17 bases lying between them. CDR3 size: 13 residues.